The rows below give T cell receptor beta chains drawn from one sample of a study of blood T cells in healthy people across ages. TCRdb redid the calling of the 5' RACE reads with MiXCR, one entry per CDR3 protein. The repertoire holds about 500,000 distinct CDR3 sequences, with 24% as singletons. The data also belong to a second study, concerning T cells of mothers and their children.

The sample taken for sequencing was blood. These receptors were collected from a boy aged 10-17 years in good health. Each CDR3 is given with its conserved first and last residue. D genes are given only for firm matches. Clone size, where shown, is once, few, many, or a class for clones that have expanded.

>TRBJ2-7|14|few|TRBV20-1|NA
TGCAGTGCTAGAGCCCCACAGGCGACCTACGAGCAGTACTTC
CSARAPQATYEQYF
>TRBJ2-3|12|once|TRBV29-1|NA
TGCAGCGTTGATGGGCCGTACGGTACGCAGTATTTT
CSVDGPYGTQYF
>TRBJ1-3|16|NA|TRBV2|NA
TGTGCCAGCGCCCCGGGGAGCCGAACCTCTGGAAACACCATATATTTT
CASAPGSRTSGNTIYF
>TRBJ2-7|16|NA|TRBV27|TRBD2
TGTGCCAGCAGTTTCGGTTCAGCGGGAGCCTCCTACGAGCAGTACTTC
CASSFGSAGASYEQYF
>TRBJ2-2|14|many|TRBV28|NA
TGTGCCAGCAGGGTACAGGGGAACACCGGGGAGCTGTTTTTT
CASRVQGNTGELFF
>TRBJ2-7|15|NA|TRBV19|NA
TGTGCCAGTAGTACGAGATCACCCTTCTCCTACGAGCAGTACTTC
CASSTRSPFSYEQYF
>TRBJ2-7|14|few|TRBV2|NA
TGTGCCAGCAGTCCCGGCAGGGGCGGCTACGAGCAGTACTTC
CASSPGRGGYEQYF
>TRBJ2-2|18|NA|TRBV7-8|NA
TGTGCCAGCAGCTTAGTATCGATTACAGGGTGGAGCACCGGGGAGCTGTTTTTT
CASSLVSITGWSTGELFF
>TRBJ2-5|16|NA|TRBV6-2/TRBV6-3|NA
TGTGCCAGCAGTTACCGAAGGACATCTTATGAAGAGACCCAGTACTTC
CASSYRRTSYEETQYF
>TRBJ2-3|17|NA|TRBV4-3|TRBD1
TGCGCCAGCAGCCAAGAGAACGGACAGGGGGTGACAGATGCGCAGTATTTT
CASSQENGQGVTDAQYF
>TRBJ2-7|15|NA|TRBV20-1|TRBD1
TGCAGTGCCCGGACCGGGACAGGGAGCTCCTACGAGCAGTACTTC
CSARTGTGSSYEQYF
>TRBJ2-1|15|few|TRBV10-3|NA
TGTGCCATCAGTGAGGGCAGCAGCTCCTACAATGAGCAGTTCTTC
CAISEGSSSYNEQFF
>TRBJ2-7|16|few|TRBV7-2|TRBD2
TGTGCCAGCAGCTTAGGACTAGCGGGCGGCGGCTACGAGCAGTACTTC
CASSLGLAGGGYEQYF
>TRBJ2-3|16|NA|TRBV29-1|TRBD1
TGCAGCGTTGAAGACTGGACAGGATCTAGCACAGATACGCAGTATTTT
CSVEDWTGSSTDTQYF
>TRBJ2-7|16|NA|TRBV5-4|TRBD1
TGTGCCAGCAGCTTGGACAGGGGGATCCGATTCTACGAGCAGTACTTC
CASSLDRGIRFYEQYF
>TRBJ2-7|15|few|TRBV20-1|TRBD2
TGCAGTGCTAGAGATCCACTAGCGGGAGGGCCCGAGCAGTACTTC
CSARDPLAGGPEQYF
>TRBJ2-7|16|few|TRBV11-3|NA
TGTGCCAGCAGCTCGGCTGGGGGGCAGGGTGGCTACGAGCAGTACTTC
CASSSAGGQGGYEQYF
>TRBJ2-7|11|many|TRBV2|NA
TGTGCCAGCAGCGCCACCTACGAGCAGTACTTC
CASSATYEQYF
>TRBJ2-2|12|few|TRBV9|NA
TGTGCCAGCAGCGAGGTGCAGGGGGAGCTGTTTTTT
CASSEVQGELFF
>TRBJ2-7|17|NA|TRBV7-9|TRBD2
TGTGCCAGCAGCTTAGCTAGGAGTCAGCGGGAGGGCCGCGAGCAGTACTTC
CASSLARSQREGREQYF
>TRBJ2-1|13|few|TRBV12-3/TRBV12-4|TRBD2
TGTGCCAGCAGTTTGAGTGGGAGGGCCCCACAGTTCTTC
CASSLSGRAPQFF
>TRBJ2-5|15|NA|TRBV5-5|NA
TGTGCCAGCACCCGTATTGGGGGGAGTGGAGAGACCCAGTACTTC
CASTRIGGSGETQYF
>TRBJ2-3|15|many|TRBV29-1|TRBD2
TGCAGCGTTGGGTCCCCTAGCGGGCCCACAGATACGCAGTATTTT
CSVGSPSGPTDTQYF
>TRBJ2-5|13|NA|TRBV7-2|NA
TGTGCCAGCAGCCTTTCAAGCGGTGGGACCCAGTACTTC
CASSLSSGGTQYF
>TRBJ1-1|13|NA|TRBV27|TRBD1
TGTGCCAGCAGTTTCGGGACAGGGTCTGAAGCTTTCTTT
CASSFGTGSEAFF
>TRBJ2-2|16|NA|TRBV19|NA
TGTGCCAGTAGTCCCCGGGGTGATGTAGCCACCGGGGAGCTGTTTTTT
CASSPRGDVATGELFF
>TRBJ2-5|16|NA|TRBV14|NA
TGTGCCAGCAGCCAAGAAGGGCCAGTGTACCAAGAGACCCAGTACTTC
CASSQEGPVYQETQYF
>TRBJ2-7|14|NA|TRBV4-3|NA
TGCGCCAGCAGCCGGCAGGCAGGATTCTACGAGCAGTACTTC
CASSRQAGFYEQYF
>TRBJ1-4|13|NA|TRBV28|NA
TGTGCCAGCAGTTTATTGGAGGGGGGAAAACTGTTTTTT
CASSLLEGGKLFF
>TRBJ2-2|14|NA|TRBV29-1|TRBD1
TGCAGCGTGGAAAGGGACAGGGCGACCGGGGAGCTGTTTTTT
CSVERDRATGELFF
>TRBJ1-3|17|many|TRBV28|NA
TGTGCCAGCAGGAGTGTCCCCGGCCAAAACTTTGGAAACACCATATATTTT
CASRSVPGQNFGNTIYF
>TRBJ1-2|16|NA|TRBV12-3/TRBV12-4|NA
TGTGCCAGCTCCCCCGTCAGGGACTCATACGGTGGAGGCTACACCTTC
CASSPVRDSYGGGYTF
>TRBJ2-6|15|NA|TRBV4-1|NA
TGCGCCAGCAGCCAAGTTGACTCTGGGGCCAACGTCCTGACTTTC
CASSQVDSGANVLTF
>TRBJ2-2|11|many|TRBV29-1|NA
TGCAGCGTTGAAGTCCCCGGGGAGCTGTTTTTT
CSVEVPGELFF
>TRBJ2-5|16|NA|TRBV11-2|TRBD2
TGTGCCAGCACCCCAAATAGCGGGGGGACGCAAGAGACCCAGTACTTC
CASTPNSGGTQETQYF
>TRBJ1-2|15|few|TRBV27|NA
TGTGCCAGCAGTGACACCCCCGGGACCTTACTTGGCTACACCTTC
CASSDTPGTLLGYTF
>TRBJ2-7|15|NA|TRBV2|NA
TGTGCCAGCAGTACGCAACTTCTCCGGGGTTCACCCCTCCACTTC
CASSTQLLRGSPLHF
>TRBJ1-2|14|few|TRBV5-1|NA
TGCGCCAGCAGCTTGGAGGCCAGAGCCTATGGCTACACCTTC
CASSLEARAYGYTF
>TRBJ1-6|15|NA|TRBV6-5|TRBD1
TGTGCCAGCAGCCTCCGGGACAGAGAGTATTCACCCCTCCACTTT
CASSLRDREYSPLHF
>TRBJ1-5|19|few|TRBV6-2/TRBV6-3|TRBD1
TGTGCCAGCAGTCCCCTAGACAGGGCTCGGGTGTCTAGCAATCAGCCCCAGCATTTT
CASSPLDRARVSSNQPQHF